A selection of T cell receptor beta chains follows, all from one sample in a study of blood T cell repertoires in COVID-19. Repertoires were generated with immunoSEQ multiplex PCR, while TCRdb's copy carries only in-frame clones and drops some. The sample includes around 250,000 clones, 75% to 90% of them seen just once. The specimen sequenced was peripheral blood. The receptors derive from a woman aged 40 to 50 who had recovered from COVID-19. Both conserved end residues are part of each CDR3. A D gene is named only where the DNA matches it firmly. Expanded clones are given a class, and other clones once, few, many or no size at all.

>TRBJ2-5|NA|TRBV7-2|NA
CASSLISAEGTQYF
TGTGCCAGCAGCTTAATATCGGCGGAGGGGACCCAGTACTTC
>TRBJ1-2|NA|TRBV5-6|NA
CASSYYRVTAYGYTF
TGTGCCAGCAGCTACTACAGGGTAACGGCCTATGGCTACACCTTC
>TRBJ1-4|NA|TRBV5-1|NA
CASSMRGEGTNEKLFF
TGCGCCAGCTCAATGCGGGGAGAAGGAACTAATGAAAAACTGTTTTTT
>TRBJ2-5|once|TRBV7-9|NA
CASSLASGRQETQYF
TGTGCCAGCAGCTTAGCGTCTGGCCGCCAAGAGACCCAGTACTTC
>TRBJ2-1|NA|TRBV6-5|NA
CASSYQLGGNEQFF
TGTGCCAGCAGTTACCAGCTGGGGGGCAATGAGCAGTTCTTC
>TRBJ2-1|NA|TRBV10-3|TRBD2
CAIRLTSGGDNEQFF
TGTGCCATCAGGCTAACTAGCGGGGGGGACAATGAGCAGTTCTTC
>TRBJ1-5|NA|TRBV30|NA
CAWSGQRNQPQHF
TGTGCCTGGAGTGGACAGAGAAATCAGCCCCAGCATTTT
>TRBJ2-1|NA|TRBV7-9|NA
CASSPLSSYNEQFF
TGTGCCAGCAGCCCACTAAGCTCCTACAATGAGCAGTTCTTC
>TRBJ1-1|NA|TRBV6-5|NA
CASSLGRGTEAFF
TGTGCCAGTTCTCTTGGGAGAGGGACTGAAGCTTTCTTT
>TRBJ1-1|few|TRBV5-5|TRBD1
CASRLTLRTGGNTEAFF
TGTGCCAGCAGACTCACGTTAAGAACAGGGGGAAACACTGAAGCTTTCTTT
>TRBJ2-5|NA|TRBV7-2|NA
CASSLIVSQETQYF
TGTGCCAGCAGCTTAATAGTCTCCCAAGAGACCCAGTACTTC
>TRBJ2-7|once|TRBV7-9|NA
CASSESLQGHEQYF
TGTGCCAGCAGCGAGTCCCTACAGGGCCACGAGCAGTACTTC
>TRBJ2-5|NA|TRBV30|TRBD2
CASGGGLETQYF
TGTGCCTCCGGGGGGGGGTTGGAGACCCAGTACTTC
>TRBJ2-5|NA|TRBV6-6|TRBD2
CASNPLAGYQETQYF
TGTGCCAGCAACCCATTAGCGGGGTACCAAGAGACCCAGTACTTC
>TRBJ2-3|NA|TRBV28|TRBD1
CASSTTGQGAGFTQYF
TGTGCCAGCAGTACGACGGGACAGGGGGCTGGCTTTACGCAGTATTTT
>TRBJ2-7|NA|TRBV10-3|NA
CAISAPQTGTYEQYF
TGTGCCATCAGCGCGCCCCAGACAGGAACCTACGAGCAGTACTTC
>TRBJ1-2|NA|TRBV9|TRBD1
CASSDKTGVDYGYTF
TGTGCCAGCAGCGACAAAACAGGGGTCGACTATGGCTACACCTTC
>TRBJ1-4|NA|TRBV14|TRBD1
CATGHQGANEKLFF
TGTGCCACAGGACACCAGGGGGCGAATGAAAAACTGTTTTTT
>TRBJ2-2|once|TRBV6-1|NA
CASNRTPNTGELFF
TGTGCCAGTAATCGGACACCGAACACCGGGGAGCTGTTTTTT
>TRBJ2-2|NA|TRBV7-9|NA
CASSLLLLAHTGELFF
TGTGCCAGCAGCTTACTCTTGCTAGCCCACACCGGGGAGCTGTTTTTT
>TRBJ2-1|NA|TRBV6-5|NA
CASRKAGPYNEQFF
TGTGCCAGCAGAAAAGCGGGCCCATACAATGAGCAGTTCTTC
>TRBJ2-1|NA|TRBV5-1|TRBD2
CASSFLAGEQFF
TGCGCCAGCAGCTTCTTAGCGGGGGAGCAGTTCTTC
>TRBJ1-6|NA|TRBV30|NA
CAWQNRANSPLHF
TGTGCCTGGCAGAACAGGGCAAATTCACCCCTCCACTTT
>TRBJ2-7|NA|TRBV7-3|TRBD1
CASSLYPGQGVYNEQYF
TGTGCCAGCAGCTTATATCCAGGACAGGGGGTCTATAACGAGCAGTACTTC
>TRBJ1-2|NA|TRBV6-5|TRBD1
CASSYLTGQGAGYTF
TGTGCCAGCAGTTACCTCACGGGACAGGGGGCCGGCTACACCTTC
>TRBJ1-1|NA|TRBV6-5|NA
CASSNRVQAFF
TGTGCCAGCAGTAACCGGGTCCAAGCTTTCTTT
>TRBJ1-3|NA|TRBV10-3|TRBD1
CAIRQGQSGNTIYF
TGTGCCATAAGACAGGGACAGTCTGGAAACACCATATATTTT
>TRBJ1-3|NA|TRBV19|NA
CASSLLGREGNTIYF
TGTGCCAGTAGTCTCCTCGGACGGGAAGGAAACACCATATATTTT
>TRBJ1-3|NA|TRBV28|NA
CASSDHSSGNTIYF
TGTGCCAGCAGTGACCACAGCTCTGGAAACACCATATATTTT
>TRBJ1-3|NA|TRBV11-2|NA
CASSGRVLLNTIYF
TGTGCCAGCAGCGGGCGGGTACTCTTAAACACCATATATTTT
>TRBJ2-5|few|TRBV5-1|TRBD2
CASSSGLGEGWETQYF
TGCGCCAGCTCCTCTGGACTAGGGGAGGGGTGGGAGACCCAGTACTTC
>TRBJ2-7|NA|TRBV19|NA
CASSIQASSYEQYF
TGTGCCAGTAGTATCCAGGCCAGCTCCTACGAGCAGTACTTC
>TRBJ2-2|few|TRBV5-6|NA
CASSLLLTGANTGELFF
TGTGCCAGCAGCCTTCTCTTGACGGGGGCGAACACCGGGGAGCTGTTTTTT
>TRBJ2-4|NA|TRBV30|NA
CAWSGPGNIQYF
TGTGCCTGGAGTGGCCCGGGGAACATTCAGTACTTC
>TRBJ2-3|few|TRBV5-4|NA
CASSPSSYPPDTQYF
TGTGCCAGCAGCCCGAGTTCATATCCCCCAGATACGCAGTATTTT
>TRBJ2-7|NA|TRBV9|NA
CASSVVGKGGTSYEQYF
TGTGCCAGCAGCGTAGTAGGTAAGGGGGGGACCTCCTACGAGCAGTACTTC
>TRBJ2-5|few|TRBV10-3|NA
CAISVSETQYF
TGTGCCATCAGTGTTTCGGAGACCCAGTACTTC
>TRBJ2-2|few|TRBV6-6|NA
CASTGGANTGELFF
TGTGCCAGCACCGGAGGGGCGAACACCGGGGAGCTGTTTTTT
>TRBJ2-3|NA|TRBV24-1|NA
CATSDLPLPGRLTDTQYF
TGTGCCACCAGTGATTTGCCTCTTCCCGGGAGACTCACAGATACGCAGTATTTT
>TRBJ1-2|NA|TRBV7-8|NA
CASSRGAGFGLNYGYTF
TGTGCCAGCAGCCGAGGGGCCGGTTTCGGACTGAACTATGGCTACACCTTC
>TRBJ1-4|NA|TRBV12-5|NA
CASGLVHQGWPNEKLFF
TGTGCTAGTGGTTTGGTGCATCAGGGTTGGCCAAATGAAAAACTGTTTTTT
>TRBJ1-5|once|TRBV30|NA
CAWSVGVEQPQHF
TGTGCCTGGAGTGTAGGGGTGGAGCAGCCCCAGCATTTT
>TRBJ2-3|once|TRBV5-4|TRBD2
CASSLAGGPTQYF
TGTGCCAGCAGCTTGGCGGGAGGGCCTACGCAGTATTTT
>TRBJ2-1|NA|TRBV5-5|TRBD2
CASSLLAGEVYNEQFF
TGTGCCAGCAGCTTGCTAGCGGGGGAGGTCTACAATGAGCAGTTCTTC
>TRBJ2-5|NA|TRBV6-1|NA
CASSEFTSPETQYF
TGTGCCAGCAGTGAATTCACTAGCCCCGAGACCCAGTACTTC
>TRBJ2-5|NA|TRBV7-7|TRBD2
CASSLVFSGGIGETQYF
TGTGCCAGCAGCTTGGTTTTTAGCGGGGGAATAGGAGAGACCCAGTACTTC
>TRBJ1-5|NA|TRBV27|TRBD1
CASRSTGGLGQPQHF
TGTGCCAGCAGATCGACAGGGGGCTTGGGTCAGCCCCAGCATTTT
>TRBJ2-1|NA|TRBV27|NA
CASRHNSGVGNEQFF
TGTGCCAGCAGGCACAATTCAGGGGTGGGGAATGAGCAGTTCTTC
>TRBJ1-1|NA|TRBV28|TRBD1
CASRLPGQSNTEAFF
TGTGCCAGCAGACTTCCGGGACAGTCGAACACTGAAGCTTTCTTT
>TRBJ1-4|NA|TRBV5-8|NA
CASSLAATNEKLFF
TGTGCCAGCAGCTTGGCCGCAACTAATGAAAAACTGTTTTTT
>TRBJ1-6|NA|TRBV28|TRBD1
CASSLLQGADSPLHF
TGTGCCAGCAGTTTATTACAGGGGGCTGATTCACCCCTCCACTTT
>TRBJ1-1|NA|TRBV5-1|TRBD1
CASSLPGGGEAFF
TGCGCCAGCAGCTTGCCAGGGGGCGGCGAAGCTTTCTTT
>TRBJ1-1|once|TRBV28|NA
CASSLYPGLNTEAFF
TGTGCCAGCAGTTTATATCCAGGATTGAACACTGAAGCTTTCTTT
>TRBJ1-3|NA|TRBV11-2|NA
CASSLYSYSGNTIYF
TGTGCCAGCAGCTTATATTCTTACTCTGGAAACACCATATATTTT
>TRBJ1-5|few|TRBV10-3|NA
CATRSQHF
TGTGCCACCCGGTCCCAGCATTTT
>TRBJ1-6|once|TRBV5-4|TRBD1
CASSELTGSNSPLHF
TGTGCCAGCAGCGAACTGACAGGGAGTAATTCACCCCTCCACTTT
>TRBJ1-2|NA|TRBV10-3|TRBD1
CATTAKGQGPGYTF
TGTGCCACGACCGCTAAGGGACAGGGGCCTGGCTACACCTTC
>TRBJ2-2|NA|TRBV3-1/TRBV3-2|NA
CASSQERGGTNTGELFF
TGTGCCAGCAGCCAAGAAAGGGGCGGAACGAACACCGGGGAGCTGTTTTTT
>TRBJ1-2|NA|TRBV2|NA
CASSPQKLYGYTF
TGTGCCAGCAGTCCCCAAAAGCTCTATGGCTACACCTTC